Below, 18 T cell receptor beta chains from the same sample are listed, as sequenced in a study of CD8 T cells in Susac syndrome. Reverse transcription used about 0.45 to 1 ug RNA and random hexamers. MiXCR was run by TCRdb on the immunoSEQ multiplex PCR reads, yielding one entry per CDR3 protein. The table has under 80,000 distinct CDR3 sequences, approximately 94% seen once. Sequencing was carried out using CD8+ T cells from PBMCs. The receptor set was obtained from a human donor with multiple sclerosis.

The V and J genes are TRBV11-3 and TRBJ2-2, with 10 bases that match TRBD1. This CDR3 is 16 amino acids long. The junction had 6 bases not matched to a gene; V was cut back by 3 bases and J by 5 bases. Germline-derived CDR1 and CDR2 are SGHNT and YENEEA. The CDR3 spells CASSFRDRGGTGELFF. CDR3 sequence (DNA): TGTGCCAGCAGCTTTCGGGACAGGGGTGGAACCGGGGAGCTGTTTTTT.

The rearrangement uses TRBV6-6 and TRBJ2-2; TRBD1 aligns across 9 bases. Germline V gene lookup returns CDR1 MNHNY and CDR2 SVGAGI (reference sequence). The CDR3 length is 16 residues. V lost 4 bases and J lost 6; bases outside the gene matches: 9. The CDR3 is CASSSRTGERAGELFF. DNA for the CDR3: TGTGCCAGCAGTTCCCGGACAGGGGAGAGGGCCGGGGAGCTGTTTTTT.

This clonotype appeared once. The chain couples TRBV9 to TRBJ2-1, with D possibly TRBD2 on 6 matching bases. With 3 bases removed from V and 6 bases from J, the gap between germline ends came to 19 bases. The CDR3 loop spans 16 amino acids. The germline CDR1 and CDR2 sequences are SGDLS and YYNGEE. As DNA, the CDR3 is TGTGCCAGCAGCGCAGAAACTAGCATGGTGGGCAATGAGCAGTTCTTC. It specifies CASSAETSMVGNEQFF.

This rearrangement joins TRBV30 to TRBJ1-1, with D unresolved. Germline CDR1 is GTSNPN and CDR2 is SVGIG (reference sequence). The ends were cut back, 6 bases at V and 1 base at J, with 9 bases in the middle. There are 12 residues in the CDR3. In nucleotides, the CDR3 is TGTGCCTGTGTTGTCCAGAACACTGAAGCTTTCTTT. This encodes CACVVQNTEAFF. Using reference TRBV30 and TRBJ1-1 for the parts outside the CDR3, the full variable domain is SQTIHQWPATLVQPVGSPLSLECTVEGTSNPNLYWYRQAAGRGLQLLFYSVGIGQISSEVPQNLSASRPQDRQFILSSKKLLLSDSGFYLCACVVQNTEAFFGQGTRLTVV.

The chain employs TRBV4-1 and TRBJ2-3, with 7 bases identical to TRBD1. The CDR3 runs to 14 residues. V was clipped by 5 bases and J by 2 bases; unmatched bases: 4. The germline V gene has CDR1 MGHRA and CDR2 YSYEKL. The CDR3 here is CASSTDRNTDTQYF. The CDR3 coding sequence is TGCGCCAGCAGCACGGACAGGAACACAGATACGCAGTATTTT.

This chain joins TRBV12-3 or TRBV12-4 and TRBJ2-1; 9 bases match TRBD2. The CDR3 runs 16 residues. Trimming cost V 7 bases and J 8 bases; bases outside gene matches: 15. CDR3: CASILGVAGERDEQFF. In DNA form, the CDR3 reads TGTGCCAGCATCCTTGGGGTAGCGGGAGAGCGTGATGAGCAGTTCTTC.

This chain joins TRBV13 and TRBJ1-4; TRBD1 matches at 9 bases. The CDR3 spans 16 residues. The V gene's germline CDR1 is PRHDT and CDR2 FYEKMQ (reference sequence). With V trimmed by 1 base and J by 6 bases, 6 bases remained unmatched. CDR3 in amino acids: CASSLARTGEDEKLFF. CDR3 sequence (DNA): TGTGCCAGCAGCTTAGCCCGGACAGGGGAAGATGAAAAACTGTTTTTT.

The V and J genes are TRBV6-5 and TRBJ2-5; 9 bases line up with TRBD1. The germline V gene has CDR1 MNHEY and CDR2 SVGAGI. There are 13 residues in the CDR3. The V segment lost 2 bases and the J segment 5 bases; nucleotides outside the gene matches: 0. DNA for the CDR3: TGTGCCAGCAGTTACGACAGGGGGGAGACCCAGTACTTC. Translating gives CASSYDRGETQYF.

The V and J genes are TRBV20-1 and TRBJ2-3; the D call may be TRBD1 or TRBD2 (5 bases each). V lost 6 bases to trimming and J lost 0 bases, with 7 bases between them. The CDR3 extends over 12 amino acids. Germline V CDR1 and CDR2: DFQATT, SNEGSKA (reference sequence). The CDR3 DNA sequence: TGCAGTGCCTGGGACAGCACAGATACGCAGTATTTT. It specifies CSAWDSTDTQYF.

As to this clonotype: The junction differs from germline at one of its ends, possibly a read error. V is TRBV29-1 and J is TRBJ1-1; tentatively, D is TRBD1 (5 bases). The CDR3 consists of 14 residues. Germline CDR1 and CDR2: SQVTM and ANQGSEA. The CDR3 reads CSVVPETDNTEVFF. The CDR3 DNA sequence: TGCAGCGTGGTCCCCGAGACAGACAACACTGAAGTTTTCTTT.

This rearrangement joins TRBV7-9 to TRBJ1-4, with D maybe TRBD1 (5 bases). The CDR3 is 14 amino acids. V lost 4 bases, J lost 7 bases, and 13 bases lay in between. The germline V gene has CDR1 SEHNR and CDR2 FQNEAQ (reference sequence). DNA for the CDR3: TGTGCCAGCAGCTGGGGACCCATTCCTGAAAAACTGTTTTTT. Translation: CASSWGPIPEKLFF.

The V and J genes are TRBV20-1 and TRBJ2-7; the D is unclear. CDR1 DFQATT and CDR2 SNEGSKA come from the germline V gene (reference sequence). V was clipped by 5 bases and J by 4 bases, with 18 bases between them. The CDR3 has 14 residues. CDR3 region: CSALPPGMGYEQYF. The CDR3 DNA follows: TGCAGTGCTCTACCCCCTGGTATGGGGTACGAGCAGTACTTC.

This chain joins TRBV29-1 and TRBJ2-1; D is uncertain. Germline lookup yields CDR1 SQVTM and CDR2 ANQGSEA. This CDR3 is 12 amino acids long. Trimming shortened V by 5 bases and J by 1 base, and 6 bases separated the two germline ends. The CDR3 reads CSVQASYNEQFF. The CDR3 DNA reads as TGCAGCGTTCAAGCATCCTACAATGAGCAGTTCTTC.

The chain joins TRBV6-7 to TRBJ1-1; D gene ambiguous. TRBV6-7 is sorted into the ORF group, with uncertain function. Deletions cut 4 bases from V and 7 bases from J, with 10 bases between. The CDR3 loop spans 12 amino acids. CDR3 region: CASSCLLSEAFF. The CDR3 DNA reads TGTGCCAGCAGTTGTTTACTCAGTGAAGCTTTCTTT.

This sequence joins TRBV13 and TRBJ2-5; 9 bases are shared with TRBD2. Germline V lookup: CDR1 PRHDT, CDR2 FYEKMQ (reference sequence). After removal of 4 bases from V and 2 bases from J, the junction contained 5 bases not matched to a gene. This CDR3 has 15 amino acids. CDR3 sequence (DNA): TGTGCCAGCAGCTCCAGGACTAGCGCACAAGAGACCCAGTACTTC. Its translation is CASSSRTSAQETQYF.

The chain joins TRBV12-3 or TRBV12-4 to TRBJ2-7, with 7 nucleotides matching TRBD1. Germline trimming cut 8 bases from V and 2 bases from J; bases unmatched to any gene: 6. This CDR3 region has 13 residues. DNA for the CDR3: TGTGCCAGCGGTTGGGACAGTGCCTACGAGCAGTACTTC. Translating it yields CASGWDSAYEQYF.

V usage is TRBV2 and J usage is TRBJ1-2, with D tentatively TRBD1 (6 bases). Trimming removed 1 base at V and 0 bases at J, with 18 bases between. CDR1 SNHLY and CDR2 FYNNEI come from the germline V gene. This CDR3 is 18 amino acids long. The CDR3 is CASSEGRGGQRSNYGYTF. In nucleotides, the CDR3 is TGTGCCAGCAGTGAAGGCCGAGGAGGACAGCGCTCTAACTATGGCTACACCTTC.

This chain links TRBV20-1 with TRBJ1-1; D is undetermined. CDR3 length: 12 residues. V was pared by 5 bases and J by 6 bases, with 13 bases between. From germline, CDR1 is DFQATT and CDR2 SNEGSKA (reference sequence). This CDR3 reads CSAPPDGSEAFF. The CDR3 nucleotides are TGCAGTGCTCCCCCTGACGGATCTGAAGCTTTCTTT.